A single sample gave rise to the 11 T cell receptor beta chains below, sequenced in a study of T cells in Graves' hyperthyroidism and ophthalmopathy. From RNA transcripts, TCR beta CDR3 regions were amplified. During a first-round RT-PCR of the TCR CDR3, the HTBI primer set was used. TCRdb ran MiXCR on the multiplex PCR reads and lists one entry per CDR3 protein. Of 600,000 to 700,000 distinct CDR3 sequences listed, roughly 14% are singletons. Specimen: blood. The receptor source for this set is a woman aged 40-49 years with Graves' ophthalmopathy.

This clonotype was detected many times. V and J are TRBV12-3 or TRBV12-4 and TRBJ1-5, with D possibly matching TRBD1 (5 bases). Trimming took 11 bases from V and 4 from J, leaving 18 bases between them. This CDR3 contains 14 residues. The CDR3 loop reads CACSTGPINQPQHF. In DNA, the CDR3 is TGTGCCTGCTCCACGGGGCCGATTAATCAGCCCCAGCATTTT.

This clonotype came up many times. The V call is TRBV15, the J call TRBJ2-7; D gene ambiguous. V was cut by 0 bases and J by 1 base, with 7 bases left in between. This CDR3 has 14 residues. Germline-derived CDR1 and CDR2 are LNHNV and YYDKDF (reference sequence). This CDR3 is CATSRDLGSYEQYF. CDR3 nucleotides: TGTGCCACCAGCAGAGATCTGGGGTCCTACGAGCAGTACTTC.

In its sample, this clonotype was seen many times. Here the CDR3 reads CAWSNGLGETQYF. The CDR3 region has the DNA TGTGCCTGGAGTAACGGACTCGGGGAGACCCAGTACTTC. The genes are TRBV30 and TRBJ2-5; weak D call: TRBD2 (5 bases). The CDR3 consists of 13 residues. Germline V CDR1 and CDR2: GTSNPN, SVGIG (reference sequence). Trimming removed 2 bases from V and 5 bases from J, with 12 bases in between. The variable domain in full, with the rest retrieved from reference TRBV30 and TRBJ2-5, is SQTIHQWPATLVQPVGSPLSLECTVEGTSNPNLYWYRQAAGRGLQLLFYSVGIGQISSEVPQNLSASRPQDRQFILSSKKLLLSDSGFYLCAWSNGLGETQYFGPGTRLLVL.

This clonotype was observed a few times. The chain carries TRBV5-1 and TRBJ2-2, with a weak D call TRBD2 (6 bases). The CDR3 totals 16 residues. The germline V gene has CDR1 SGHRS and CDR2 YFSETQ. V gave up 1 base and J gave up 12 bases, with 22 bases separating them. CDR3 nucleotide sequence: TGCGCCAGCAGCTTGACGCGGCCTCCAACCGGGGGTCAGCTGTTTTTT. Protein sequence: CASSLTRPPTGGQLFF.

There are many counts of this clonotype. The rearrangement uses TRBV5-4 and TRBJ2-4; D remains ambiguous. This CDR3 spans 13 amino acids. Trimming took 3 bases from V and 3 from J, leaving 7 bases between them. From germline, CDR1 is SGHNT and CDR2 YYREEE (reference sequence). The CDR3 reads CASSSSDKNIQYF. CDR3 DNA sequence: TGTGCCAGCAGCTCCTCAGACAAAAACATTCAGTACTTC.

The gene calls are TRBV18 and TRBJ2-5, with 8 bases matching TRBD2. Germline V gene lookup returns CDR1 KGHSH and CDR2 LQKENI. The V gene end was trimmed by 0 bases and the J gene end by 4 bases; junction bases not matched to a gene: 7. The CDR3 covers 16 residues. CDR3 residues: CASSPPGLGNGETQYF. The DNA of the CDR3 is TGTGCCAGCTCACCACCGGGACTAGGGAATGGAGAGACCCAGTACTTC.

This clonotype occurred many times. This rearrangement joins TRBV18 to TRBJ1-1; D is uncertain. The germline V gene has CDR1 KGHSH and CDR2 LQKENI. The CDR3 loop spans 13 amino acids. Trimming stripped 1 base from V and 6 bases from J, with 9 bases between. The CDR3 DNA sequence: TGTGCCAGCTCACCACTAAGGGATCCTGAAGCTTTCTTT. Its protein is CASSPLRDPEAFF.

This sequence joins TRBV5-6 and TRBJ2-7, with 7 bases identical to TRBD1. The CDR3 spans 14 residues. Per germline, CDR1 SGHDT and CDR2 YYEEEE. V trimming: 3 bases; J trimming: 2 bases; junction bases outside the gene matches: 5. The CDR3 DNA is TGTGCCAGCAGCTCCCTGGGACAGACCTACGAGCAGTACTTC. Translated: CASSSLGQTYEQYF.

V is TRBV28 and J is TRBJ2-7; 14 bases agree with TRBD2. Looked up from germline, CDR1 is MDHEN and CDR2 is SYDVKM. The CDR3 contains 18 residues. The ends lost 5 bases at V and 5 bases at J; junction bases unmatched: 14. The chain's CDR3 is CASSRRGLAGVMLDEQYF. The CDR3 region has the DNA TGTGCCAGCAGTAGGCGGGGACTAGCGGGAGTGATGCTTGACGAGCAGTACTTC.

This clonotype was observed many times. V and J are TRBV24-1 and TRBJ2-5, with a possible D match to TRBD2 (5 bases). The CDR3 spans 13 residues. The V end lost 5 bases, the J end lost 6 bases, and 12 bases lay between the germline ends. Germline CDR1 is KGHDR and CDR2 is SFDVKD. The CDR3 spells CATSAVWEQTQYF. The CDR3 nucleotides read TGTGCCACCAGTGCGGTTTGGGAGCAGACCCAGTACTTC.

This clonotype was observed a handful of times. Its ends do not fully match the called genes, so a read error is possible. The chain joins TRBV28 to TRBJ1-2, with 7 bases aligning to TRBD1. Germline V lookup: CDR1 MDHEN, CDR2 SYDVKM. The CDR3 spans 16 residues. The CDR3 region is CAGSLIARETGNGYTF. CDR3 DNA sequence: TGTGCCGGCAGTTTAATCGCACGAGAGACAGGGAACGGCTACACCTTC.